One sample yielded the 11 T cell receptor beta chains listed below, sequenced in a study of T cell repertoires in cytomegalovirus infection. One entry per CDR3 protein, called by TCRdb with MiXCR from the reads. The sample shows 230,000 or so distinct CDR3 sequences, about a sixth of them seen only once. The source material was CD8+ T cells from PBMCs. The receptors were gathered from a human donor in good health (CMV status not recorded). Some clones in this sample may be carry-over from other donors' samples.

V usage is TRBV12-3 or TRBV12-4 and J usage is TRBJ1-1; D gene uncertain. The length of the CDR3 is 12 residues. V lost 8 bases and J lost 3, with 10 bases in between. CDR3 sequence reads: CASQPEDTEAFF. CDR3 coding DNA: TGTGCCAGCCAACCAGAGGACACTGAAGCTTTCTTT.

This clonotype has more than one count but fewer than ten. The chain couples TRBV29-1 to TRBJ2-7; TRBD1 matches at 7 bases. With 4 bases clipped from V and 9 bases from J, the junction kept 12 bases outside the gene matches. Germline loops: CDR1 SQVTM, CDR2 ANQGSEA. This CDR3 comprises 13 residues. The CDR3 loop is CSVVGTDPLGQYF. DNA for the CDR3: TGCAGCGTTGTTGGGACAGACCCCCTCGGGCAGTACTTC.

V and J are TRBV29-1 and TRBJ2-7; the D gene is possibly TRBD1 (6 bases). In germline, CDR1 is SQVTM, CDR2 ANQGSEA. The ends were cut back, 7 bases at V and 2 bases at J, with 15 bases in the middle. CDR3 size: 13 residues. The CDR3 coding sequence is TGCAGCGCCCTAGGGGGACACACCTACGAGCAGTACTTC. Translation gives CSALGGHTYEQYF.

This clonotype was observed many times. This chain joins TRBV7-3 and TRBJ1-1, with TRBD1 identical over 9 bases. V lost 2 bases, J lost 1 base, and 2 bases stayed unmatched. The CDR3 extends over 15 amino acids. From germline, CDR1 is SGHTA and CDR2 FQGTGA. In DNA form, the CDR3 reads TGTGCCAGCAGCTTAGGGGGACAGGGGAACACTGAAGCTTTCTTT. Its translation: CASSLGGQGNTEAFF. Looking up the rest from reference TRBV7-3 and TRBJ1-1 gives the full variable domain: GAGVSQTPSNKVTEKGKYVELRCDPISGHTALYWYRQSLGQGPEFLIYFQGTGAADDSGLPNDRFFAVRPEGSVSTLKIQRTERGDSAVYLCASSLGGQGNTEAFFGQGTRLTVV.

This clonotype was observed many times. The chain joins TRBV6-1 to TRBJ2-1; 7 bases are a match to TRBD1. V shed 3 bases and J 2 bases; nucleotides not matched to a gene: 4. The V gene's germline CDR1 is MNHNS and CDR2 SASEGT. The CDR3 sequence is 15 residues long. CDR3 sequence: CASSDGTEPYNEQFF. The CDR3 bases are TGTGCCAGCAGTGACGGGACAGAACCCTACAATGAGCAGTTCTTC.

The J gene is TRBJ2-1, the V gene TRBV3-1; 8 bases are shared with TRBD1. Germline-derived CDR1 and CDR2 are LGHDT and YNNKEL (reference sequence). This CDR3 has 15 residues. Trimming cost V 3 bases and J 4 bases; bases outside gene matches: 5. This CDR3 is CASSQDRAIYNEQFF. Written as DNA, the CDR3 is TGTGCCAGCAGCCAGGACAGGGCCATATACAATGAGCAGTTCTTC.

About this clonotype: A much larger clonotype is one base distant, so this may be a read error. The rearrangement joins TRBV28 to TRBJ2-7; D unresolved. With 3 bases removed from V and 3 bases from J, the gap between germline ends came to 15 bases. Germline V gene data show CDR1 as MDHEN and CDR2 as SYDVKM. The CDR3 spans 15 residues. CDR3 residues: CASSFSLGGYYEQYF. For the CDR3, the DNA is TGTGCCAGCAGTTTCTCCCTCGGCGGATACTACGAGCAGTACTTC.

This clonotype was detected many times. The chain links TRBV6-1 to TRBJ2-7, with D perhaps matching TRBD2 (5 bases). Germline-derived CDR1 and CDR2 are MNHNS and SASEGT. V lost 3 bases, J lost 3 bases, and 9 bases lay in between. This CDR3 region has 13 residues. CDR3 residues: CASSERGSYEQYF. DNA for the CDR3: TGTGCCAGCAGTGAGAGAGGGAGCTACGAGCAGTACTTC.

The CDR3 spells CASSLAGRGPASYGYTF. Written as DNA, the CDR3 is TGTGCCAGCAGCTTGGCCGGACGGGGGCCAGCGAGTTATGGCTACACCTTC. The chain combines TRBV5-6 with TRBJ1-2, with a tentative D call TRBD1 (6 bases). Per the germline V gene, CDR1 is SGHDT and CDR2 is YYEEEE. The CDR3 is made up of 17 amino acids. Trimming stripped 0 bases from V and 5 bases from J, with 20 bases between.

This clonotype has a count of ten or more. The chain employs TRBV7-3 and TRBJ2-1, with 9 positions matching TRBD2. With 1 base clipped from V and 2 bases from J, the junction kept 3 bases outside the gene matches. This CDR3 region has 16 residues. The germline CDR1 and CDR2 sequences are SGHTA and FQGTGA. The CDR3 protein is CASSLKGGGAYNEQFF. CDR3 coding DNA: TGTGCCAGCAGCTTAAAAGGCGGGGGGGCCTACAATGAGCAGTTCTTC.

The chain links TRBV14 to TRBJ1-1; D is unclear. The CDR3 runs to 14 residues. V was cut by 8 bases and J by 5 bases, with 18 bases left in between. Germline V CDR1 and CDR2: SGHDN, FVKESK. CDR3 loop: CASHDAGRGTEAFF. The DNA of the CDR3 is TGTGCCAGCCACGACGCTGGGAGAGGGACTGAAGCTTTCTTT.